A single sample gave rise to the 2 T cell receptor beta chains below, sequenced in a study of T cells in Graves' hyperthyroidism and ophthalmopathy. There were TCR beta CDR3 regions amplified from RNA transcripts. HTBI primers drove first-round RT-PCR of the TCR CDR3. TCRdb redid the calling of the multiplex PCR reads with MiXCR, one entry per CDR3 protein. The data show 600,000 to 750,000 distinct CDR3 sequences, 15% to 20% seen once. The sequencing sample was made of blood. The receptors originated from a man aged 50 to 59 with Graves' hyperthyroidism.

Worth noting for this clonotype: A read error is possible here, since a much larger clone lies one base away. V and J are TRBV11-2 and TRBJ1-4; D remains ambiguous. Per the germline V gene, CDR1 is SGHAT and CDR2 is FQNNGV. The CDR3 runs 13 residues. In nucleotides, the CDR3 is TGTGCCAGCAGCAGGACCCTTAATGAAAAAGTGTTTTTT. Its protein is CASSRTLNEKVFF.

This clonotype was seen repeatedly, ten times or more. This chain connects TRBV11-2 to TRBJ2-1, with D unresolved. This CDR3 is 14 amino acids long. CDR1 is SGHAT, CDR2 FQNNGV, per germline. With 5 bases removed from V and 4 bases from J, the gap between germline ends came to 12 bases. The CDR3 sequence: CASSPPPNYNEQFF. The CDR3 coding sequence is TGTGCCAGCAGCCCCCCCCCTAATTACAATGAGCAGTTCTTC.